The 5 T cell receptor beta chains in this list originate from one sample, sequenced in a study of T cells in localized non-small cell lung cancer. Generated by immunoSEQ multiplex PCR, the TCRdb table keeps only in-frame clones and is missing some. This table has over 45,000 clones, more than 85% appearing once. The input for sequencing was PBMCs, taken before any cancer treatment. The receptors stem from a female donor with stage II lung adenocarcinoma.

This clone appeared once. The chain couples TRBV5-1 to TRBJ2-1; D is undetermined. The CDR3 is 14 residues long. The V and J ends lost 2 bases and 8 bases respectively, with 14 bases between them. Looked up from germline, CDR1 is SGHRS and CDR2 is YFSETQ. Written as DNA, the CDR3 is TGCGCCAGCAGCTTCGTGCCACGGCGTGATGAGCAGTTCTTC. Translation gives CASSFVPRRDEQFF. Based on the CDR3 plus reference TRBV5-1 and TRBJ2-1, the full variable domain is KAGVTQTPRYLIKTRGQQVTLSCSPISGHRSVSWYQQTPGQGLQFLFEYFSETQRNKGNFPGRFSGRQFSNSRSEMNVSTLELGDSALYLCASSFVPRRDEQFFGPGTRLTVL.

The chain combines TRBV11-2 with TRBJ1-4; D gene ambiguous. Deletions cut 5 bases from V and 7 bases from J, with 17 bases between. The CDR3 sequence is 15 residues long. Germline V gene sequence: CDR1 SGHAT, CDR2 FQNNGV. This CDR3 is CASSTHRGRGEKLFF. In DNA, the CDR3 is TGTGCCAGCAGCACCCATCGAGGGCGAGGTGAAAAACTGTTTTTT. Combining the CDR3 with reference TRBV11-2 and TRBJ1-4 gives the whole variable domain EAGVAQSPRYKIIEKRQSVAFWCNPISGHATLYWYQQILGQGPKLLIQFQNNGVVDDSQLPKDRFSAERLKGVDSTLKIQPAKLEDSAVYLCASSTHRGRGEKLFFGSGTQLSVL.

This chain joins TRBV14 and TRBJ2-7; 8 positions match TRBD2. Germline CDR1 and CDR2: SGHDN and FVKESK. V dropped 5 bases and J dropped 2; count of bases not matched to a gene: 8. This CDR3 contains 15 residues. CDR3 coding DNA: TGTGCCAGCAGCGGCCTTAGCGGGAAGGCCTACGAGCAGTACTTC. Amino acid sequence: CASSGLSGKAYEQYF.

The chain links TRBV5-1 to TRBJ1-6; D is unclear. Germline V gene data show CDR1 as SGHRS and CDR2 as YFSETQ. The CDR3 has 14 residues. Trimming removed 0 bases from V and 13 bases from J, with 14 bases in between. CDR3 nucleotide sequence: TGCGCCAGCAGCTTGGGACAAGAAGGGTCCCCCCTCCACTTT. Its protein product is CASSLGQEGSPLHF.

The genes are TRBV5-1 and TRBJ2-2, with a weak D call TRBD1 (5 bases). CDR1 and CDR2 (germline): SGHRS, YFSETQ. The CDR3 consists of 15 residues. V lost 2 bases to trimming and J lost 5 bases, with 13 bases between them. DNA of the CDR3: TGCGCCAGCAGCTTACTCCAGGGTTGGACCGGGGAGCTGTTTTTT. Its protein product is CASSLLQGWTGELFF.